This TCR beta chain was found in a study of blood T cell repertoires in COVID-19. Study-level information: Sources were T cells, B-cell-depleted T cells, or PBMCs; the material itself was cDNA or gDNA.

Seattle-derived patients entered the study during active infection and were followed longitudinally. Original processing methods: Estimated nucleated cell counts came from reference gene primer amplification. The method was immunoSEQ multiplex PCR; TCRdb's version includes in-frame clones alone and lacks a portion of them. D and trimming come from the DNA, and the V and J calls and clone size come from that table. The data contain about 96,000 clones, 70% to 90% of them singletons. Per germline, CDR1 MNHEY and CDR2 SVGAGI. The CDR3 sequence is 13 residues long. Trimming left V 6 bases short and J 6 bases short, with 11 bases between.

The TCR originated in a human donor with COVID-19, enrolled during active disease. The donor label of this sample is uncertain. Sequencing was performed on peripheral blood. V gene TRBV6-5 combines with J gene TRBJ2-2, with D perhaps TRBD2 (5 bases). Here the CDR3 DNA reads TGTGCCAGCAGGAGCAGCGGTTCCGGGGAGCTGTTTTTT. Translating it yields CASRSSGSGELFF.